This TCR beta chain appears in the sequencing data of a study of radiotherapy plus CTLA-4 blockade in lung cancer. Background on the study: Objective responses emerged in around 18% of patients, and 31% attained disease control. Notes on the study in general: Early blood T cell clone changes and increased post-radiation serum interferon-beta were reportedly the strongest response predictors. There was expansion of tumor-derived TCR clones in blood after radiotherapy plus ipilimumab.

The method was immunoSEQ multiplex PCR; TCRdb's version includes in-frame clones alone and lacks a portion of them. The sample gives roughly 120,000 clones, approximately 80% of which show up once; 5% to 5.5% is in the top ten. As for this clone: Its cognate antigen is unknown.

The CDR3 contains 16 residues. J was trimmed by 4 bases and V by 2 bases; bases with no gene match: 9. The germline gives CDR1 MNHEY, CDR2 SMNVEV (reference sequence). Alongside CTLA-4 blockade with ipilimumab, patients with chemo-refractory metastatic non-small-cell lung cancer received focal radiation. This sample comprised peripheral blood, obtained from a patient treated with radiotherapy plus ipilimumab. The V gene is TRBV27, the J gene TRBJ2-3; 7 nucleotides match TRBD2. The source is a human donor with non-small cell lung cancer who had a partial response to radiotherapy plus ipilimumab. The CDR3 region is CASSLAGAGGADTQYF. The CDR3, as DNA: TGTGCCAGCAGTTTAGCGGGAGCTGGTGGGGCAGATACGCAGTATTTT.